This is a list of T cell receptor beta chains from one sample in a study of blood T cells in healthy people across ages. Via MiXCR, TCRdb re-called the 5' RACE reads, giving one row per CDR3 protein. The table includes 850,000 or so distinct CDR3 sequences, 29% detected once. The specimen was blood. The receptors originated from an elderly woman in good health. The CDR3 runs from the conserved cysteine through the conserved F or W. A D gene is named only where the DNA matches it firmly. Clone sizes are given selectively: once, few, many, or a class where the clone is expanded.

.	TRBJ2-5	TRBD2	TRBV7-9	CASSIGASGGAREQYF	TGTGCCAGCAGCATAGGGGCTAGCGGGGGGGCCAGAGAGCAGTACTTC
few	TRBJ2-1	TRBD2	TRBV19	CASSGGALVEQFF	TGTGCCAGTAGCGGGGGGGCCTTAGTTGAGCAGTTCTTC
.	TRBJ2-5	.	TRBV29-1	CSVNWRGQETQYF	TGCAGCGTCAACTGGAGGGGACAAGAGACCCAGTACTTC
.	TRBJ2-2	.	TRBV15	CATSRDRGRSNTGELFF	TGTGCCACCAGCAGAGATCGCGGCAGGTCGAACACCGGGGAGCTGTTTTTT
few	TRBJ1-1	.	TRBV7-8	CASSLARTGTPRPEAFF	TGTGCCAGCAGCTTAGCGCGAACAGGGACACCGAGGCCTGAAGCTTTCTTT
few	TRBJ2-2	.	TRBV7-9	CASSLFKGIASRDTGELFF	TGTGCCAGCAGCTTATTTAAAGGGATTGCGAGTCGCGACACCGGGGAGCTGTTTTTT
many	TRBJ2-1	TRBD2	TRBV3-1	CASSYKLPGTSGPSSYNEQFF	TGTGCCAGCAGTTACAAACTACCCGGGACTAGCGGTCCAAGCTCCTACAATGAGCAGTTCTTC
.	TRBJ2-7	TRBD1	TRBV6-5	CASSRDRGAYNEQYF	TGTGCCAGCAGCCGGGACAGGGGGGCCTACAATGAGCAGTACTTC
many	TRBJ2-5	.	TRBV7-2	CASSLFVGQAQETQYF	TGTGCCAGCAGCTTATTCGTTGGGCAGGCCCAAGAGACCCAGTACTTC
.	TRBJ2-3	.	TRBV7-9	CASSWRGCTDTQYF	TGTGCCAGCAGCTGGAGGGGATGCACAGATACGCAGTATTTT
.	TRBJ2-1	.	TRBV6-1	CASSELVTKTNEQFF	TGTGCCAGCAGTGAATTGGTGACTAAAACGAATGAGCAGTTCTTC
.	TRBJ2-7	TRBD1	TRBV20-1	CSAPLTGSPIYEQYF	TGCAGTGCTCCGCTGACAGGGTCCCCCATCTACGAGCAGTACTTC
few	TRBJ1-5	.	TRBV19	CASSGPVSNQPQHF	TGTGCCAGTAGTGGGCCTGTGAGCAATCAGCCCCAGCATTTT
many	TRBJ2-3	.	TRBV7-9	CASSLSASLSTDTQYF	TGTGCCAGCAGCTTATCGGCTTCCCTTAGCACAGATACGCAGTATTTT
few	TRBJ1-2	.	TRBV29-1	CSVGAGPENYGYTF	TGCAGCGTTGGTGCAGGCCCGGAAAACTATGGCTACACCTTC
.	TRBJ1-2	.	TRBV28	CASRLGAGNYGYTF	TGTGCCAGCAGGTTAGGAGCAGGCAACTATGGCTACACCTTC
few	TRBJ2-7	.	TRBV20-1	CSASTSPYEQYF	TGCAGTGCTAGTACTAGCCCCTACGAGCAGTACTTC
.	TRBJ2-1	.	TRBV20-1	CSARHVFYNEQFF	TGCAGTGCTCGCCACGTCTTCTACAATGAGCAGTTCTTC
.	TRBJ2-1	TRBD1	TRBV19	CASRGGQGAVYEQFF	TGTGCCAGCCGGGGGGGACAGGGGGCTGTCTATGAGCAGTTCTTC
.	TRBJ1-2	.	TRBV29-1	CSVDLGGPSGYTF	TGCAGCGTTGATCTTGGAGGCCCCAGTGGCTACACCTTC
.	TRBJ2-3	TRBD2	TRBV5-6	CASSLGAGGLDTQYF	TGTGCCAGCAGCTTGGGAGCGGGGGGATTAGATACGCAGTATTTT
.	TRBJ1-4	TRBD1	TRBV20-1	CSARVSDRGEKLFF	TGCAGTGCTAGAGTGAGTGACAGGGGTGAAAAACTGTTTTTT
many	TRBJ2-3	.	TRBV12-3/TRBV12-4	CASSFGPVVVTDTQYF	TGTGCCAGCAGTTTCGGACCCGTTGTGGTCACAGATACGCAGTATTTT
.	TRBJ2-7	TRBD1	TRBV6-6	CASSPGTGPAYEQYF	TGTGCCAGCAGTCCGGGGACAGGACCAGCCTACGAGCAGTACTTC
.	TRBJ2-3	TRBD2	TRBV20-1	CSAIRLAGTDTQYF	TGCAGTGCGATCCGACTAGCGGGCACAGATACGCAGTATTTT
many	TRBJ2-4	.	TRBV6-2/TRBV6-3	CASSYSSLTRDQYF	TGTGCCAGCAGTTACTCTTCCCTTACCCGGGATCAGTACTTC
many	TRBJ1-2	.	TRBV11-2	CASSPHTGYGYTF	TGTGCCAGCAGCCCCCATACAGGCTATGGCTACACCTTC
many	TRBJ1-1	.	TRBV29-1	CSVGERNTEAFF	TGCAGCGTGGGGGAGAGGAACACTGAAGCTTTCTTT
many	TRBJ2-1	TRBD2	TRBV7-2	CASSNSGGPRSRSYNEQFF	TGTGCCAGCAGCAATAGCGGGGGGCCTCGTTCTCGCTCCTACAATGAGCAGTTCTTC
many	TRBJ2-1	.	TRBV11-2	CASSANQGPPSSYNEQFF	TGTGCCAGCAGCGCTAACCAGGGACCGCCGAGCTCCTACAATGAGCAGTTCTTC
many	TRBJ2-1	.	TRBV29-1	CSVFQVWQFF	TGCAGCGTTTTCCAGGTTTGGCAGTTCTTC
many	TRBJ1-2	TRBD1	TRBV20-1	CSARDRGGGDGYTF	TGCAGTGCTAGAGATCGAGGAGGGGGCGATGGCTACACCTTC
few	TRBJ1-2	TRBD1	TRBV12-3/TRBV12-4	CASGGQGFYGYTF	TGTGCCAGCGGCGGACAGGGATTCTATGGCTACACCTTC
many	TRBJ2-5	.	TRBV3-1	CASSQDPARLETQYF	TGTGCCAGCAGCCAAGATCCGGCCCGTTTGGAGACCCAGTACTTC
many	TRBJ1-2	.	TRBV20-1	CSATGAEDYGYTF	TGCAGTGCTACGGGGGCGGAGGACTATGGCTACACCTTC
few	TRBJ2-1	.	TRBV12-3/TRBV12-4	CASSLGGGAWGEQFF	TGTGCCAGCAGTTTAGGTGGGGGGGCTTGGGGGGAGCAGTTCTTC
few	TRBJ1-2	.	TRBV2	CASSEGASGYGYTF	TGTGCCAGCAGTGAAGGGGCCAGTGGCTATGGCTACACCTTC
many	TRBJ1-2	.	TRBV20-1	CSASRVGVIYGYTF	TGCAGTGCTAGTCGGGTAGGGGTGATCTATGGCTACACCTTC
many	TRBJ1-2	.	TRBV5-4	CASTRAGGDYGYTF	TGTGCCAGCACCCGGGCCGGGGGCGACTATGGCTACACCTTC
.	TRBJ1-5	TRBD1	TRBV4-1	CASSQEWTGGNQPQHF	TGCGCCAGCAGCCAAGAGTGGACAGGGGGCAATCAGCCCCAGCATTTT
many	TRBJ2-3	TRBD2	TRBV5-1	CASSSSSVTSGGFTDTQYF	TGCGCCAGCAGCAGCTCCTCCGTTACTAGCGGGGGGTTCACAGATACGCAGTATTTT
.	TRBJ1-2	.	TRBV9	CASSVEPGDYGYTF	TGTGCCAGCAGCGTAGAGCCAGGGGACTATGGCTACACCTTC
many	TRBJ2-7	TRBD2	TRBV20-1	CSAGLAYEQYF	TGCAGTGCCGGACTAGCCTACGAGCAGTACTTC
few	TRBJ2-2	.	TRBV27	CASRIARPTGPWNTGELFF	TGTGCCAGCAGAATCGCACGACCAACAGGGCCGTGGAACACCGGGGAGCTGTTTTTT
many	TRBJ2-7	.	TRBV29-1	CSAKQGGGNEQYF	TGCAGCGCGAAACAGGGGGGAGGGAACGAGCAGTACTTC
.	TRBJ2-5	.	TRBV13	CASSQGGFRETQYF	TGTGCCAGCAGCCAAGGAGGGTTTCGAGAGACCCAGTACTTC
.	TRBJ2-6	TRBD2	TRBV25-1	CASSESPGGGGASGANVLTF	TGTGCCAGCAGTGAGTCCCCGGGAGGCGGAGGGGCTTCTGGGGCCAACGTCCTGACTTTC
many	TRBJ2-3	.	TRBV20-1	CSARTGSGIDTQYF	TGCAGTGCTAGAACGGGGTCGGGGATTGATACGCAGTATTTT
.	TRBJ2-1	.	TRBV7-9	CASSSTTVTYNEQYF	TGTGCCAGCAGCTCAACGACAGTTACATACAATGAGCAATACTTC
.	TRBJ2-7	.	TRBV3-1	CASSQDAGWYEQYF	TGTGCCAGCAGCCAAGATGCAGGGTGGTACGAGCAGTACTTC
many	TRBJ1-5	.	TRBV7-2	CASSLQGSDQPQHF	TGTGCCAGCAGCCTACAGGGATCGGATCAGCCCCAGCATTTT
.	TRBJ1-4	.	TRBV6-5	CASSLTGFNEKLFF	TGTGCCAGCAGCCTGACAGGATTTAATGAAAAACTGTTTTTT
few	TRBJ2-2	.	TRBV4-3	CASRDYNTGELFF	TGCGCCAGCAGGGACTACAACACCGGGGAGCTGTTTTTT
many	TRBJ2-1	TRBD1	TRBV18	CASSRPDRGSYNEQFF	TGTGCCAGCTCACGACCCGACAGGGGGTCTTACAATGAGCAGTTCTTC
.	TRBJ1-1	.	TRBV4-3	CASSQDLRRGTEAFF	TGCGCCAGCAGCCAAGACTTAAGGAGGGGCACTGAAGCTTTCTTT
.	TRBJ2-7	.	TRBV3-1	CASSPTWQGTYEQYF	TGTGCCAGCAGCCCGACCTGGCAGGGAACCTACGAGCAGTACTTC
many	TRBJ2-3	TRBD2	TRBV6-5	CASRVAGSSTDTQYF	TGTGCCAGCAGGGTAGCGGGGTCTAGCACAGATACGCAGTATTTT
many	TRBJ2-3	TRBD2	TRBV6-2/TRBV6-3	CASSPHLAGVADTQYF	TGTGCCAGCAGTCCCCATCTAGCGGGGGTTGCAGATACGCAGTATTTT
.	TRBJ2-1	TRBD2	TRBV24-1	CATSEPGTSGGLSSYNEQFF	TGTGCCACCAGTGAGCCCGGGACTAGCGGGGGGCTAAGCTCCTACAATGAGCAGTTCTTC